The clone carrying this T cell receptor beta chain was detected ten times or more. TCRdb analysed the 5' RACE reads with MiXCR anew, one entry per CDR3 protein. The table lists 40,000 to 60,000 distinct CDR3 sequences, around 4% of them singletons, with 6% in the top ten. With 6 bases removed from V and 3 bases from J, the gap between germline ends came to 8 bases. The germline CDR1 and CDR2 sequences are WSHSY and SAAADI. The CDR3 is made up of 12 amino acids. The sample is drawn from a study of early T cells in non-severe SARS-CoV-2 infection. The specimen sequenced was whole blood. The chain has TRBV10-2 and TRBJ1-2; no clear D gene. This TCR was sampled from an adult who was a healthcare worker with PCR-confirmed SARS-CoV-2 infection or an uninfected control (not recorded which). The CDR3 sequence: CASSQMYYGYTF. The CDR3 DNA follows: TGCGCCAGCAGCCAGATGTACTATGGCTACACCTTC.